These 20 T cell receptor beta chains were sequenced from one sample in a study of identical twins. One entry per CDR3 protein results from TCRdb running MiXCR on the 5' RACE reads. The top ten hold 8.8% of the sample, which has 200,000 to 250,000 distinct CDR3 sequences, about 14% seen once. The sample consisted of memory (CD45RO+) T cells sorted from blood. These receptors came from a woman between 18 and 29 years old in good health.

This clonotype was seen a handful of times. The CDR3: CASSSGASLSPLHF. The CDR3 DNA is TGTGCCAGCAGCTCAGGGGCGTCATTGTCACCCCTCCACTTT. The chain is built from TRBV11-3 and TRBJ1-6; D might be TRBD1 (6 bases). Deletions cut 4 bases from V and 10 bases from J, with 14 bases between. Germline values: CDR1 SGHNT, CDR2 YENEEA. The length of the CDR3 is 14 residues.

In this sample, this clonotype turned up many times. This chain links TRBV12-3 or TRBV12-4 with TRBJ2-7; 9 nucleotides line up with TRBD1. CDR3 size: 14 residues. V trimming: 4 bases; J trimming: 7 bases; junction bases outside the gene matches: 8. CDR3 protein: CASSSTGGFYEQYF. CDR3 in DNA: TGTGCCAGCAGTTCCACAGGGGGCTTTTATGAGCAGTACTTC.

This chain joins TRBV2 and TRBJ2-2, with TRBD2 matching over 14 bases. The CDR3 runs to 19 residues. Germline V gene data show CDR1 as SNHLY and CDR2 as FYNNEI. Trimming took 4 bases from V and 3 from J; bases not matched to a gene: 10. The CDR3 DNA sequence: TGTGCCAGCAGTGGCGCCGAGGGACTAGCGGGAGCCTACACCGGGGAGCTGTTTTTT. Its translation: CASSGAEGLAGAYTGELFF.

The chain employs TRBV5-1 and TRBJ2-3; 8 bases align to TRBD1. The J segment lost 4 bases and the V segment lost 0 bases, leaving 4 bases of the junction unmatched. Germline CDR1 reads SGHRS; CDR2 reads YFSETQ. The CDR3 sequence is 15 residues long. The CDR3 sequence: CASSLAGGAPDTQYF. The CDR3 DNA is TGCGCCAGCAGCTTGGCAGGGGGCGCCCCAGATACGCAGTATTTT.

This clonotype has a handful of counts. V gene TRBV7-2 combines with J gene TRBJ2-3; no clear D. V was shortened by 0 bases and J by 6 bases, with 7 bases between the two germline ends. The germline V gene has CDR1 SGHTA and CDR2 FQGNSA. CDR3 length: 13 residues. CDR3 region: CASSLAGLDTQYF. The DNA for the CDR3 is TGTGCCAGCAGCTTAGCGGGGTTGGATACGCAGTATTTT.

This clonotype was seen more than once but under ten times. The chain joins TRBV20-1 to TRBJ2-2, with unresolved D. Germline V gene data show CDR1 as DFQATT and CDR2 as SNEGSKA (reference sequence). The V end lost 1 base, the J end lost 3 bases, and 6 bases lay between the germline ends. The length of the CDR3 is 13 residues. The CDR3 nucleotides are TGCAGTGCTAGAGCCCAATACACCGGGGAGCTGTTTTTT. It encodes CSARAQYTGELFF.

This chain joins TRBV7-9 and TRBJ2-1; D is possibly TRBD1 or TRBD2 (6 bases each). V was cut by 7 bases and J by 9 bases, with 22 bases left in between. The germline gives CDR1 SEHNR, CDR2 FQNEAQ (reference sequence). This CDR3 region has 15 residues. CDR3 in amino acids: CASKWAGPRGGEQFF. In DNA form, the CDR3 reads TGTGCCAGCAAGTGGGCGGGACCCCGAGGGGGTGAGCAGTTCTTC.

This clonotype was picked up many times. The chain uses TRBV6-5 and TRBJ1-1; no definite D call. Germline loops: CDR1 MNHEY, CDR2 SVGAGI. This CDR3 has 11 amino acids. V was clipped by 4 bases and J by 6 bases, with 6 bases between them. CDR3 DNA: TGTGCCAGCAGTTCTATCTCTGAAGCTTTCTTT. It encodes CASSSISEAFF.

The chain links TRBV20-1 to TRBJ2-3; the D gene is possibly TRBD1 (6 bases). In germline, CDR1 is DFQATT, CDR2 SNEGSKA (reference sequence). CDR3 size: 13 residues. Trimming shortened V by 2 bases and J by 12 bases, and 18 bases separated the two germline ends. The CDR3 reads CSARHDPGQVQYF. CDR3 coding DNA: TGCAGTGCTAGACATGACCCGGGACAAGTACAGTATTTT.

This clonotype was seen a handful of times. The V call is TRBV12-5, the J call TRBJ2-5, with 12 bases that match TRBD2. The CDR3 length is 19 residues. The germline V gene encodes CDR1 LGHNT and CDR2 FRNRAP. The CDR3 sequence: CASCDLETSGRLGKETQYF. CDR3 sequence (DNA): TGTGCCTCATGCGACCTCGAGACTAGCGGGAGATTGGGTAAAGAGACCCAGTACTTC.

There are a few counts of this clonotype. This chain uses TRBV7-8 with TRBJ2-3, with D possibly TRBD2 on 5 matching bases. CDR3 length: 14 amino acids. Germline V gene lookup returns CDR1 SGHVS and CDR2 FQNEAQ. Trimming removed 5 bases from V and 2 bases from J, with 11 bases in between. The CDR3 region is CASSRDRSTDTQYF. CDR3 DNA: TGTGCCAGCAGCCGGGATCGATCCACAGATACGCAGTATTTT.

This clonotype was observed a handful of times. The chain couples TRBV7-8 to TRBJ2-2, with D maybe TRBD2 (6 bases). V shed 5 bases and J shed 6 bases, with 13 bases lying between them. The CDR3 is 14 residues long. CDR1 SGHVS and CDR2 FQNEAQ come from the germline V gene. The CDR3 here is CASSAARESGELFF. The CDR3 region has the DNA TGTGCCAGCAGCGCCGCCCGGGAGTCCGGGGAGCTGTTTTTT.

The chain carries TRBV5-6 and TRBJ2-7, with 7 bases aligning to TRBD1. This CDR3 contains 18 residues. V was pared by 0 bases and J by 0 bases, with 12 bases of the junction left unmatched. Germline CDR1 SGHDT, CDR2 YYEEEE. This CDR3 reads CASSLARTGQDNSYEQYF. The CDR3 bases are TGTGCCAGCAGCTTGGCCAGGACAGGCCAAGACAACTCCTACGAGCAGTACTTC.

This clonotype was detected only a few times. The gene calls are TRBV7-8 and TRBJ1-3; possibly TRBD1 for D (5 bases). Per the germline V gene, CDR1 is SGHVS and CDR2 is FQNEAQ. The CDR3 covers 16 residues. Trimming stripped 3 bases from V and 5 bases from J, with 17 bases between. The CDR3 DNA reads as TGTGCCAGCAGCTTGGAGCCGGGACCTAAAAGAAACACCATATATTTT. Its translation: CASSLEPGPKRNTIYF.

Here the CDR3 reads CASSRGGEGSNIQYF. The CDR3 nucleotides are TGTGCCAGCAGTAGAGGAGGGGAGGGAAGCAACATTCAGTACTTC. The J gene is TRBJ2-4, the V gene TRBV7-2; 7 nucleotides match TRBD2. The germline V gene has CDR1 SGHTA and CDR2 FQGNSA. The CDR3 loop spans 15 amino acids. J was trimmed by 7 bases and V by 6 bases; bases with no gene match: 12.

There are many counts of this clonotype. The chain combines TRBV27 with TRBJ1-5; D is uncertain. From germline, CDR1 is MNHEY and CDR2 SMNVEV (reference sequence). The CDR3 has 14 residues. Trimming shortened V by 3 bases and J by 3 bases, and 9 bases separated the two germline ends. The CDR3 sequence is CASSFMGLNQPQHF. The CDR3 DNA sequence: TGTGCCAGCAGTTTCATGGGCCTCAATCAGCCCCAGCATTTT.

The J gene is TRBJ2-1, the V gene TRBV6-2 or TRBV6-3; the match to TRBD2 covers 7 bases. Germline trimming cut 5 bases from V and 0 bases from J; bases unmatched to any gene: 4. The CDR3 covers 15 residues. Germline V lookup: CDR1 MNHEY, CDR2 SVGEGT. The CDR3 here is CASSRWTSSYNEQFF. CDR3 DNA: TGTGCCAGCAGTCGCTGGACTAGCTCCTACAATGAGCAGTTCTTC.

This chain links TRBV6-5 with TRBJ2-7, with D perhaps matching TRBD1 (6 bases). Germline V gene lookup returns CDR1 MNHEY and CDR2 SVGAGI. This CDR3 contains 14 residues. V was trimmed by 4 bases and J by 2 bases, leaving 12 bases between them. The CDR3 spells CASSSTGLAYEQYF. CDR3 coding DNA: TGTGCCAGCAGTTCCACAGGGTTGGCCTACGAGCAGTACTTC.

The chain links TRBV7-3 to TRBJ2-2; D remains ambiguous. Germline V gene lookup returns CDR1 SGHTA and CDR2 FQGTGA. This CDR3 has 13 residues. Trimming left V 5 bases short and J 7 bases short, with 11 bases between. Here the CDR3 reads CASSGSRSGELFF. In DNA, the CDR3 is TGTGCCAGCAGCGGTAGCAGGAGCGGGGAGCTGTTTTTT.

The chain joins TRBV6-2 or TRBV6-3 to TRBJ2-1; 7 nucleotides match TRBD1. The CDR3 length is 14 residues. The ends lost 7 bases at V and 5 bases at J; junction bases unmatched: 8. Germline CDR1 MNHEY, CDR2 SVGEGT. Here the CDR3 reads CASTGDSYNNEQFF. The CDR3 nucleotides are TGTGCCAGCACAGGGGACAGCTACAACAATGAGCAGTTCTTC.